Listed here is a single T cell receptor (beta chain). Authors' data handling: Reference gene primer amplification gave estimated nucleated cell counts. Sequencing was performed with immunoSEQ multiplex PCR; in TCRdb, only in-frame clones are kept and a portion is missing. That table is the source of V, J and clone size, and D and trimming were worked out from the DNA. The sample carries some 57,000 clones, 90% recorded once. This sample stems from a study of blood T cell repertoires in COVID-19. Study-wide context: The United States, Italy and Spain provided the acute and convalescent COVID-19 samples. Sample material is recorded as cDNA or gDNA derived from T cells, B-cell-depleted T cells, or PBMCs.

J was trimmed by 6 bases and V by 7 bases; bases with no gene match: 6. There are 13 residues in the CDR3. Germline V lookup: CDR1 LNHNV, CDR2 YYDKDF (reference sequence). Sequencing was performed on peripheral blood. V gene TRBV15 combines with J gene TRBJ2-1, with 7 positions matching TRBD1. The receptor's source is a man in his fifties or sixties with active COVID-19. CDR3 sequence reads: CATTLGQSNEQFF. CDR3 in DNA: TGTGCCACCACCCTGGGACAGTCCAATGAGCAGTTCTTC.